The 24 T cell receptor beta chains below all came from one sample that was sequenced in a study of T cell responses to AZD1222 COVID-19 vaccine. The data were produced by immunoSEQ multiplex PCR, yet TCRdb's version contains in-frame clones alone and is incomplete. The sample lists approximately 57,000 clones, approximately 84% seen once, with around 15% in the top ten. Sequences were derived from peripheral blood, sampled on day 0 of AZD1222 vaccination. All receptors come from an adult in good health.

The rearrangement uses TRBV6-5 and TRBJ1-3; D ambiguous. Germline V gives CDR1 MNHEY, CDR2 SVGAGI. This CDR3 region has 14 residues. With 10 bases removed from V and 4 bases from J, the gap between germline ends came to 17 bases. The CDR3 is CAIQEALKGNTIYF. CDR3 bases: TGTGCCATTCAGGAGGCCCTAAAAGGAAACACCATATATTTT.

The chain uses TRBV30 and TRBJ1-2, with no clear D. V lost 0 bases and J 4 bases, leaving 9 bases between the germline ends. There are 13 residues in the CDR3. Germline CDR1 is GTSNPN and CDR2 is SVGIG (reference sequence). In DNA form, the CDR3 reads TGTGCCTGGAGTGTATTGGAGCGCTATGGCTACACCTTC. Translating gives CAWSVLERYGYTF.

Concerning this clone: At one boundary the junction diverges from the germline segment, which might be a read error. The CDR3 DNA follows: TGTGCTAGCAGCTTAGGACAGGGTGGCCCCCAAGAGACCCAGTACTTC. Amino acid sequence: CASSLGQGGPQETQYF. V usage is TRBV7-7 and J usage is TRBJ2-5; 8 bases line up with TRBD1. Germline CDR1 reads SSHAT; CDR2 reads FNYEAQ (reference sequence). The length of the CDR3 is 16 residues. Looking up the rest from reference TRBV7-7 and TRBJ2-5 gives the full variable domain: GAGVSQSPRYKVTKRGQDVTLRCDPISSHATLYWYQQALGQGPEFLTYFNYEAQPDKSGLPSDRFSAERPEGSISTLTIQRTEQRDSAMYRCASSLGQGGPQETQYFGPGTRLLVL.

This clone was observed a few times. V usage is TRBV7-9 and J usage is TRBJ1-2; D ambiguous. The germline V gene encodes CDR1 SEHNR and CDR2 FQNEAQ (reference sequence). V gave up 2 bases and J gave up 2 bases, with 9 bases separating them. The CDR3 is 14 residues long. CDR3 nucleotide sequence: TGTGCCAGCAGCTTACTTCTCGGCAACTATGGCTACACCTTC. It is translated as CASSLLLGNYGYTF.

The chain is built from TRBV5-1 and TRBJ2-1; 15 bases are a match to TRBD2. The CDR3 is 15 amino acids. V lost 7 bases and J lost 9; bases outside the gene matches: 8. The V gene's germline CDR1 is SGHRS and CDR2 YFSETQ. In DNA form, the CDR3 reads TGCGCCAGCGCCCAACGGGGACTAGCGGGGGGTGAGCAGTTCTTC. Amino acids: CASAQRGLAGGEQFF.

The chain combines TRBV12-3 or TRBV12-4 with TRBJ1-4; no definite D call. CDR3 size: 13 residues. Trimming cost V 3 bases and J 7 bases, with 9 bases left between them. The CDR3 bases are TGTGCCAGCAGTTTCGGGCAGTCTGAAAAACTGTTTTTT. Translating gives CASSFGQSEKLFF.

The chain couples TRBV28 to TRBJ1-5; 8 nucleotides line up with TRBD1. This CDR3 has 14 residues. Germline V gene sequence: CDR1 MDHEN, CDR2 SYDVKM. The trim removed 4 bases at V and 6 bases at J, leaving 5 bases unmatched. CDR3 sequence: CASSWTGKSQPQHF. Here the CDR3 DNA reads TGTGCCAGCAGTTGGACAGGGAAAAGTCAGCCCCAGCATTTT.

The rearrangement joins TRBV14 to TRBJ1-2; no clear D. The CDR3 has 15 residues. The V end lost 4 bases, the J end lost 0 bases, and 12 bases lay between the germline ends. Germline CDR1 and CDR2: SGHDN and FVKESK. The CDR3 DNA sequence: TGTGCCAGCAGCCCTCTTGAGGCAGCTAACTATGGCTACACCTTC. It specifies CASSPLEAANYGYTF.

This clone occurred a few times. V is TRBV2 and J is TRBJ2-7; D is possibly TRBD1 or TRBD2 (5 bases each). V lost 7 bases, J lost 7 bases, and 20 bases lay in between. The CDR3 runs to 14 residues. Germline V lookup: CDR1 SNHLY, CDR2 FYNNEI. For the CDR3, the DNA is TGTGCCAGCAAGACCACCGGGACGGTCTCGGAGCAGTACTTC. This sequence encodes CASKTTGTVSEQYF.

This clone was counted a single time. V is TRBV6-5 and J is TRBJ2-7; D might be TRBD1 or TRBD2, each matching 5 bases. V lost 0 bases and J lost 1, with 10 bases in between. The CDR3 is 15 residues long. The germline gives CDR1 MNHEY, CDR2 SVGAGI. CDR3 residues: CASSYSFGTSYEQYF. The CDR3 DNA follows: TGTGCCAGCAGTTACTCTTTTGGGACGTCCTACGAGCAGTACTTC.

The CDR3: CASSHSGPNYEQYF. DNA of the CDR3: TGTGCCAGCAGCCATTCGGGACCCAACTACGAGCAGTACTTC. The chain couples TRBV4-2 to TRBJ2-7; D could derive from TRBD1 or TRBD2 (5 bases each). Trimming removed 3 bases at V and 3 bases at J, with 12 bases between. The germline CDR1 and CDR2 sequences are LGHNA and YNFKEQ. CDR3 length: 14 residues.

This chain connects TRBV7-9 to TRBJ2-7; 8 bases are shared with TRBD1. Unmatched junction bases numbered 8, after V lost 3 bases and J lost 1 base. Germline V gene sequence: CDR1 SEHNR, CDR2 FQNEAQ (reference sequence). CDR3 length equals 16 residues. CDR3 loop: CASSFNSRTGSYEQYF. CDR3 in DNA: TGTGCCAGCAGCTTTAATTCCCGGACAGGGTCCTACGAGCAGTACTTC.

The J gene is TRBJ1-3, the V gene TRBV29-1, with no clear D. The V gene lost 3 bases and the J gene lost 0 bases, with 9 bases spanning the gap. This CDR3 region has 14 residues. The germline V gene has CDR1 SQVTM and CDR2 ANQGSEA. CDR3 loop: CSVEGGHSGNTIYF. As DNA, the CDR3 is TGCAGCGTTGAGGGAGGGCACTCTGGAAACACCATATATTTT.

The chain uses TRBV19 and TRBJ2-2, with D unclear. The ends were cut back, 8 bases at V and 6 bases at J, with 4 bases in the middle. Germline V lookup: CDR1 LNHDA, CDR2 SQIVND (reference sequence). The CDR3 sequence is 10 residues long. CDR3 nucleotide sequence: TGTGCCAGTCTGGCCGGGGAGCTGTTTTTT. It codes for CASLAGELFF. Looking up the rest from reference TRBV19 and TRBJ2-2 gives the full variable domain: DGGITQSPKYLFRKEGQNVTLSCEQNLNHDAMYWYRQDPGQGLRLIYYSQIVNDFQKGDIAEGYSVSREKKESFPLTVTSAQKNPTAFYLCASLAGELFFGEGSRLTVL.

The chain links TRBV10-3 to TRBJ2-6, with TRBD2 as a possible D gene (6 bases). The CDR3 consists of 14 residues. Trimming shortened V by 8 bases and J by 1 base, and 9 bases separated the two germline ends. In germline, CDR1 is ENHRY, CDR2 SYGVKD. CDR3 coding DNA: TGTGCCATCGACCGGGGGTCTGGGGCCAACGTCCTGACTTTC. Encoded protein: CAIDRGSGANVLTF.

The V call is TRBV4-1, the J call TRBJ2-4, with D maybe TRBD2 (6 bases). V was cut by 1 base and J by 7 bases, with 17 bases left in between. The CDR3 totals 16 residues. Germline V lookup: CDR1 MGHRA, CDR2 YSYEKL. CDR3 nucleotide sequence: TGCGCCAGCAGCCAAGTCGGGAGCCCCATTTCGAACATTCAGTACTTC. Its protein is CASSQVGSPISNIQYF.

This chain links TRBV9 with TRBJ2-2; D possibly corresponds to TRBD2 (6 bases). The CDR3 spans 18 residues. The V and J ends lost 0 bases and 3 bases respectively, with 18 bases between them. Looked up from germline, CDR1 is SGDLS and CDR2 is YYNGEE. CDR3 loop: CASSVEVSGTPDTGELFF. The CDR3 DNA reads as TGTGCCAGCAGCGTAGAGGTTTCCGGGACTCCAGACACCGGGGAGCTGTTTTTT.

This clone turned up a few times. CDR3 coding DNA: TGCGCCAGCACTCGGGGAGATCTAGCCAAAAACATTCAGTACTTC. Its protein product is CASTRGDLAKNIQYF. V usage is TRBV5-1 and J usage is TRBJ2-4; D possibly corresponds to TRBD2 (5 bases). Looked up from germline, CDR1 is SGHRS and CDR2 is YFSETQ. V was cut by 6 bases and J by 0 bases, with 13 bases left in between. The CDR3 has 15 amino acids.

The rearrangement links TRBV5-1 to TRBJ2-2, with 7 bases fitting TRBD2. Per the germline V gene, CDR1 is SGHRS and CDR2 is YFSETQ. This CDR3 contains 15 residues. The junction had 7 bases not matched to a gene; V was cut back by 3 bases and J by 5 bases. CDR3 sequence (DNA): TGCGCCAGCAGCTCTCGAGCGGGAAATACCGGGGAGCTGTTTTTT. It is translated as CASSSRAGNTGELFF. The full variable domain, its missing parts supplied by reference TRBV5-1 and TRBJ2-2, is KAGVTQTPRYLIKTRGQQVTLSCSPISGHRSVSWYQQTPGQGLQFLFEYFSETQRNKGNFPGRFSGRQFSNSRSEMNVSTLELGDSALYLCASSSRAGNTGELFFGEGSRLTVL.

This clone has just one count. The chain has TRBV6-1 and TRBJ1-1, with a possible D match to TRBD1 (6 bases). The CDR3 length is 13 residues. Germline CDR1 is MNHNS and CDR2 is SASEGT. Trimming removed 3 bases from V and 5 bases from J, with 10 bases in between. The CDR3 sequence: CASSEGGRTEAFF. CDR3 DNA sequence: TGTGCCAGCAGTGAGGGGGGGCGGACTGAAGCTTTCTTT.

This clone appeared a single time. The gene calls are TRBV15 and TRBJ2-3; the D is unclear. Germline lookup yields CDR1 LNHNV and CDR2 YYDKDF (reference sequence). V was cut by 5 bases and J by 6 bases, with 9 bases left in between. The CDR3 covers 12 residues. CDR3: CATSPAVDTQYF. CDR3 nucleotides: TGTGCCACCAGCCCCGCGGTTGATACGCAGTATTTT.

V and J are TRBV10-3 and TRBJ1-1; TRBD1 agrees at 7 bases. Losses at the gene ends were 4 bases for V and 6 bases for J; bases not matched to a gene: 8. Germline V CDR1 and CDR2: ENHRY, SYGVKD. This CDR3 is 14 amino acids long. Here the CDR3 DNA reads TGTGCCATCAGTGCATCGACAGGGATCCCTGAAGCTTTCTTT. This translates into CAISASTGIPEAFF.

This clone was seen more than once but under ten times. At one of its ends the junction is not consistent with the germline gene, which may arise from a read error. V is TRBV27 and J is TRBJ2-5; TRBD2 matches 8 bases. The CDR3 spans 14 residues. The germline gives CDR1 MNHEY, CDR2 SMNVEV (reference sequence). CDR3 sequence reads: CASSVAAGVEIQYF. As DNA, the CDR3 is TGTGCCAGCAGTGTGGCAGCGGGAGTAGAGATCCAGTACTTC.

The chain uses TRBV10-3 and TRBJ1-1; D unresolved. The CDR3 contains 14 residues. Germline V gene lookup returns CDR1 ENHRY and CDR2 SYGVKD. The V and J ends lost 4 bases and 1 base respectively, with 10 bases between them. For the CDR3, the DNA is TGTGCCATCAGTGGACGGGAACGGAACACTGAAGCTTTCTTT. Protein product: CAISGRERNTEAFF.